The 9 T cell receptor beta chains in this list originate from one sample, sequenced in a study of cytomegalovirus exposure and HLA in healthy donors. PCR employed 60 Vbeta and 13 Jbeta primers. Clones were sequenced by immunoSEQ multiplex PCR, and TCRdb holds only the in-frame ones, with some missing. The sample contains 120,000 to 150,000 clones, more than 60% of which appear only once. Sequences were obtained from PBMCs. Receptor source: a man aged 40-55 years in good health and CMV-seropositive.

This clone is a singleton in its sample. This sequence joins TRBV5-1 and TRBJ2-7; no clear D gene. The V gene lost 1 base and the J gene lost 0 bases, with 11 bases spanning the gap. Germline CDR1 and CDR2: SGHRS and YFSETQ. The CDR3 extends over 15 amino acids. This CDR3 is CASSLLERSSYEQYF. The DNA of the CDR3 is TGCGCCAGCAGCTTGCTGGAGAGGAGCTCCTACGAGCAGTACTTC. Full variable domain (remainder filled in from reference TRBV5-1 and TRBJ2-7): KAGVTQTPRYLIKTRGQQVTLSCSPISGHRSVSWYQQTPGQGLQFLFEYFSETQRNKGNFPGRFSGRQFSNSRSEMNVSTLELGDSALYLCASSLLERSSYEQYFGPGTRLTVT.

The J gene is TRBJ1-1, the V gene TRBV9; D is possibly TRBD1 (6 bases). Germline-derived CDR1 and CDR2 are SGDLS and YYNGEE. V shed 0 bases and J shed 7 bases, with 16 bases lying between them. This CDR3 comprises 15 residues. CDR3 sequence: CASSVAVGAEGEAFF. The CDR3 coding sequence is TGTGCCAGCAGCGTAGCTGTGGGGGCAGAGGGTGAAGCTTTCTTT. The complete variable domain, with remaining parts taken from reference TRBV9 and TRBJ1-1, reads DSGVTQTPKHLITATGQRVTLRCSPRSGDLSVYWYQQSLDQGLQFLIQYYNGEERAKGNILERFSAQQFPDLHSELNLSSLELGDSALYFCASSVAVGAEGEAFFGQGTRLTVV.

Concerning this clone: The same CDR3 is also encoded by other DNA sequences in this sample. This rearrangement joins TRBV7-2 to TRBJ2-7; possible D gene TRBD1, 6 bases. Looked up from germline, CDR1 is SGHTA and CDR2 is FQGNSA. The CDR3 is 14 amino acids. The ends were cut back, 5 bases at V and 0 bases at J, with 11 bases in the middle. The CDR3 DNA reads as TGTGCCAGCAGCCCCGACAGGTTCTCCTACGAGCAGTACTTC. Translation gives CASSPDRFSYEQYF.

This clone was observed a single time. This chain connects TRBV7-2 to TRBJ1-3; possibly TRBD1 for D (6 bases). The CDR3 consists of 15 residues. Trimming took off 2 bases at V and 4 bases at J, with 12 bases between the two ends. Germline CDR1 reads SGHTA; CDR2 reads FQGNSA. The CDR3 reads CASSLSRGAGNTIYF. Here the CDR3 DNA reads TGTGCCAGCAGCTTAAGCAGGGGAGCAGGAAACACCATATATTTT.

The genes are TRBV29-1 and TRBJ1-2; D perhaps matches TRBD1 (5 bases). V lost 4 bases and J lost 7, with 16 bases in between. Germline loops: CDR1 SQVTM, CDR2 ANQGSEA. The CDR3 is 13 residues long. The CDR3 bases are TGCAGCGTTGTTGCCGACAGTCGCCTTGGCTACACCTTC. It translates to CSVVADSRLGYTF.

The rearrangement links TRBV5-1 to TRBJ2-3, with D perhaps TRBD2 (6 bases). The V gene's germline CDR1 is SGHRS and CDR2 YFSETQ. The CDR3 contains 15 residues. Between the trimmed V and J ends, which lost 5 bases and 1 base, there was a span of 14 bases. Here the CDR3 reads CASSQGGPRTDTQYF. CDR3 DNA sequence: TGCGCCAGCAGTCAAGGAGGGCCTCGCACAGATACGCAGTATTTT.

V and J are TRBV12-5 and TRBJ1-1; 10 positions agree with TRBD1. This CDR3 has 19 amino acids. Germline V CDR1 and CDR2: LGHNT, FRNRAP. J lost 8 bases, V lost 4 bases, and 22 bases had no gene match. This CDR3 reads CASGSSGQGWRSGRNEAFF. DNA of the CDR3: TGTGCTAGTGGTTCTTCGGGACAGGGGTGGAGATCCGGAAGGAACGAAGCTTTCTTT.

V gene TRBV7-2 combines with J gene TRBJ1-2, with D perhaps TRBD1 (6 bases). This CDR3 contains 13 residues. Trimming stripped 3 bases from V and 8 bases from J, with 13 bases between. CDR1 and CDR2 (germline): SGHTA, FQGNSA. CDR3 nucleotides: TGTGCCAGCAGCTTGTTCAACAGGGAAGGCTACACCTTC. Translated: CASSLFNREGYTF.

This chain uses TRBV7-8 with TRBJ2-1; TRBD1 matches 9 bases. This CDR3 has 15 residues. Germline values: CDR1 SGHVS, CDR2 FQNEAQ. Trimming removed 1 base from V and 6 bases from J; junction bases left unmatched: 4. The CDR3, as DNA: TGTGCCAGCAGCTTAGTACAGGGGGCTTTCAATGAGCAGTTCTTC. Its translation is CASSLVQGAFNEQFF. Supplemented by reference TRBV7-8 and TRBJ2-1, the full variable domain reads GAGVSQSPRYKVAKRGQDVALRCDPISGHVSLFWYQQALGQGPEFLTYFQNEAQLDKSGLPSDRFFAERPEGSVSTLKIQRTQQEDSAVYLCASSLVQGAFNEQFFGPGTRLTVL.